One and the same sample provided the 17 T cell receptor beta chains below, sequenced in a study of beta chain features in type 1 diabetes. Findings and caveats of the study: Moderate but significant shortening of TCRB CDR3s was recorded in all four CD4+ subsets from Type 1 diabetes patients.

Sequenced material consisted of expressed TCRB transcripts (all of the isolated RNA was reverse transcribed). Some clones are missing from TCRdb's copy, which holds only in-frame ones; the method was immunoSEQ multiplex PCR. The table lists 300,000 to 350,000 clones, roughly 9% of them singletons. No cognate antigen is known for these TCRs. Sequencing was performed on central memory CD4+ T cells from blood. These receptors originate from a man aged 30-40 years with type 1 diabetes.

This clone was counted between two and nine times. The V and J genes are TRBV27 and TRBJ1-2, with TRBD1 as a possible D gene (5 bases). Per germline, CDR1 MNHEY and CDR2 SMNVEV (reference sequence). Between the trimmed V and J ends, which lost 2 bases and 4 bases, there was a span of 14 bases. CDR3 length: 15 residues. This CDR3 is CASSLTFGGGYGYTF. CDR3 bases: TGTGCCAGCAGTTTAACATTCGGGGGGGGCTATGGCTACACCTTC.

This clone was counted only a few times. The V and J genes are TRBV10-3 and TRBJ2-5, with 7 bases lining up with TRBD2. In germline, CDR1 is ENHRY, CDR2 SYGVKD. The V segment lost 10 bases and the J segment 4 bases; nucleotides outside the gene matches: 9. This CDR3 is built from 13 residues. CDR3 bases: TGTGCCACGAATACGGCGGGGGTAGAGACCCAGTACTTC. This gives the protein CATNTAGVETQYF.

The V and J genes are TRBV30 and TRBJ1-2; D possibly corresponds to TRBD1 (5 bases). The germline V gene encodes CDR1 GTSNPN and CDR2 SVGIG (reference sequence). The CDR3 is made up of 16 amino acids. V shed 3 bases and J shed 4 bases, with 21 bases lying between them. The CDR3 reads CAWSRGATSQGYGYTF. The CDR3 DNA reads as TGTGCCTGGAGCCGCGGAGCCACGTCTCAGGGCTATGGCTACACCTTC.

This clone was seen more than once but under ten times. The chain uses TRBV2 and TRBJ2-7, with a weak D call TRBD2 (6 bases). The CDR3 consists of 14 residues. Trimming pared 5 bases from V and 1 base from J, leaving 12 bases between. Germline lookup yields CDR1 SNHLY and CDR2 FYNNEI. CDR3 nucleotides: TGTGCCAGCAGTCGGGGCCTAGCGTCCTACGAGCAGTACTTC. This encodes CASSRGLASYEQYF.

The genes are TRBV30 and TRBJ2-3; TRBD1 or TRBD2 may be the D gene (6 bases each). CDR3 length: 12 residues. Germline lookup yields CDR1 GTSNPN and CDR2 SVGIG (reference sequence). V lost 4 bases and J lost 4, with 9 bases in between. CDR3 in DNA: TGTGCCTGGAAGGGGGGTGCAGATACGCAGTATTTT. Residues: CAWKGGADTQYF.

This rearrangement joins TRBV12-2 to TRBJ2-5; no check of the table's D call, TRBD1, against the DNA was made. TRBV12-2 is a known pseudogene. The CDR3 has 15 residues. CDR3 sequence: CASRLSRGPVETQYF. CDR3 nucleotide sequence: TGTGCAAGTCGCTTAAGTAGGGGGCCGGTGGAGACCCAGTACTTC.

This clone was seen a handful of times. The V gene is TRBV2, the J gene TRBJ2-7, with D perhaps TRBD2 (5 bases). The CDR3 has 12 residues. Germline assignment: CDR1 SNHLY and CDR2 FYNNEI. V was trimmed by 5 bases and J by 6 bases, leaving 11 bases between them. DNA of the CDR3: TGTGCCAGCAGTTCCGAGGAGGCCGAGCAGTACTTC. Translation: CASSSEEAEQYF.

This chain joins TRBV7-9 and TRBJ2-7, with 9 bases lining up with TRBD1. Germline CDR1 is SEHNR and CDR2 is FQNEAQ (reference sequence). This CDR3 contains 14 residues. The ends lost 2 bases at V and 7 bases at J; junction bases unmatched: 6. The CDR3 sequence: CASSLTGTGKEQYF. The CDR3 DNA sequence: TGTGCCAGCAGCTTAACCGGGACAGGGAAAGAGCAGTACTTC.

The chain recombines TRBV25-1 with TRBJ1-2; D gene uncertain. The CDR3 spans 13 residues. The germline gives CDR1 MGHDK, CDR2 SYGVNS. V lost 4 bases and J 4 bases, leaving 10 bases between the germline ends. CDR3 loop: CASSGTGPYGYTF. CDR3 DNA: TGTGCCAGCAGTGGGACGGGCCCCTATGGCTACACCTTC.

V gene TRBV6-5 combines with J gene TRBJ1-1; possibly TRBD1 for D (5 bases). Deletions cut 2 bases from V and 2 bases from J, with 15 bases between. This CDR3 contains 16 residues. Per the germline V gene, CDR1 is MNHEY and CDR2 is SVGAGI. DNA of the CDR3: TGTGCCAGCAGTTACGGGCCAGGGATGGGTAACACTGAAGCTTTCTTT. This encodes CASSYGPGMGNTEAFF.

This clone was detected a few times. V gene TRBV29-1 combines with J gene TRBJ2-3; D gene unclear. Germline V gene sequence: CDR1 SQVTM, CDR2 ANQGSEA. Trimming left V 3 bases short and J 4 bases short, with 14 bases between. The CDR3 totals 14 residues. Written as DNA, the CDR3 is TGCAGCGTTGAGAAGGATGGTGGAGCAGATACGCAGTATTTT. Translating it yields CSVEKDGGADTQYF.

This clone showed up just once. This rearrangement joins TRBV5-1 to TRBJ1-6; D may be TRBD1 (6 bases). Germline V CDR1 and CDR2: SGHRS, YFSETQ. This CDR3 comprises 15 residues. V dropped 4 bases and J dropped 5 bases, with 13 bases sitting between them. The CDR3 loop reads CASSAGQNHNSPLHF. The CDR3 DNA reads as TGCGCCAGCAGCGCAGGACAGAATCATAATTCACCCCTCCACTTT.

The chain is built from TRBV18 and TRBJ1-1; a weak D match, TRBD1 (6 bases). The CDR3 sequence is 15 residues long. Germline V gene sequence: CDR1 KGHSH, CDR2 LQKENI. V shed 3 bases and J shed 5 bases, with 16 bases lying between them. CDR3 coding DNA: TGTGCCAGCTCACCTCCACAGGGACGAGCAACTGAAGCTTTCTTT. It translates to CASSPPQGRATEAFF.

This clone was seen repeatedly, ten times or more. The chain is built from TRBV10-3 and TRBJ1-5, with D perhaps TRBD1 (5 bases). V was trimmed by 0 bases and J by 7 bases, leaving 10 bases between them. Looked up from germline, CDR1 is ENHRY and CDR2 is SYGVKD. This CDR3 has 14 amino acids. The CDR3 reads CAISESTGRQPQHF. The CDR3 DNA follows: TGTGCCATCAGTGAGTCAACAGGTCGGCAGCCCCAGCATTTT.

This clone has just a few counts. V and J are TRBV7-2 and TRBJ1-2; no reliable D call. The germline gives CDR1 SGHTA, CDR2 FQGNSA. V shed 2 bases and J shed 4 bases, with 11 bases lying between them. The CDR3 runs 14 residues. The chain's CDR3 is CASSLRAVGYGYTF. The CDR3 region has the DNA TGTGCCAGCAGCTTAAGGGCGGTCGGCTATGGCTACACCTTC.

This clone occurred a few times. CDR3 in DNA: TGCGCCAGCAGCCAAGAGGTGTCTAGCGGGGGACTGACGCAGTATTTT. Protein: CASSQEVSSGGLTQYF. The J gene is TRBJ2-3, the V gene TRBV4-3; 10 bases match TRBD2. Germline V gives CDR1 LGHNA, CDR2 YSLEER. This CDR3 is 16 amino acids long. Trimming at V came to 0 bases and at J to 9 bases, leaving 9 bases not matched to a gene.

The gene calls are TRBV5-1 and TRBJ2-5, with 7 bases that match TRBD1. The CDR3 sequence is 14 residues long. Losses at the gene ends were 5 bases for V and 1 base for J; bases not matched to a gene: 5. CDR1 SGHRS and CDR2 YFSETQ come from the germline V gene. The CDR3 is CASRQPGGQETQYF. The DNA of the CDR3 is TGCGCCAGCAGGCAGCCAGGGGGCCAAGAGACCCAGTACTTC.